This T cell receptor (beta chain) was sequenced for a study of identical twins. Study-wide results and limits: Instead of following the same donors, the conclusions were based on cross-sectional statistical analysis.

Germline CDR1 is LGHDT and CDR2 is YNNKEL (reference sequence). The ends were cut back, 3 bases at V and 1 base at J, with 13 bases in the middle. The CDR3 sequence is 15 residues long. No donor was unhealthy or non-Caucasian. With template switching, a universal primer site was added, and the cDNA carried unique molecular identifiers. TCRdb itself ran the 5' RACE reads through MiXCR, one entry per CDR3 protein. The sample includes hundreds of thousands of distinct CDR3 sequences, roughly 8% of them seen just once. As concerns this clonotype: The antigen is not known.

In addition, the sample was reused for a study of yellow fever vaccine responses in identical twins.

This chain connects TRBV3-1 to TRBJ2-7; TRBD1 is a possible D gene (7 bases). Sequences were obtained from PBMCs. The sequence was obtained from a woman between 18 and 29 years old in good health. CDR3 protein: CASSQSRGDSYEQYF. DNA for the CDR3: TGTGCCAGCAGCCAGAGCAGGGGGGATTCCTACGAGCAGTACTTC.